This T cell receptor beta chain comes out of a study of cytomegalovirus exposure and HLA in healthy donors. Study in general: The same platform was used for the approximately 120 validation repertoires as for the approximately 730 first-cohort repertoires, as reported in a later analysis.

The approximately 120-subject validation cohort, separate from the approximately 670-subject first cohort, included the donors. Repertoires were generated with immunoSEQ multiplex PCR, while TCRdb's copy carries only in-frame clones and drops some. This sample has more than 55,000 clones, with approximately 96% found just once. This clone was seen a single time. Germline assignment: CDR1 MDHEN and CDR2 SYDVKM. The junction had 2 bases not matched to a gene; V was cut back by 5 bases and J by 3 bases. The CDR3 is 13 amino acids. This receptor was identified in a man aged 18 to 30 in good health and CMV-seronegative. The V call is TRBV28, the J call TRBJ1-2; 8 bases are shared with TRBD1. The sample comprised PBMCs. Here the CDR3 DNA reads TGTGCCAGCAGTGGGACAGGCTACTATGGCTACACCTTC. This codes for CASSGTGYYGYTF.